The present TCR beta chain was sequenced within a study of blood T cell repertoires in COVID-19. Study background: Acute and convalescent COVID-19 specimens originated in the United States, Italy and Spain.

In the authors' methods: Reference gene primer amplification yielded estimated nucleated cell counts. Data came from immunoSEQ multiplex PCR; TCRdb stores just in-frame clones and leaves some out. D and trimming were read from the DNA, whereas the V and J calls and clone size are those reported in that table. The sample contains under 250,000 clones, around three quarters of which appear only once. CDR1 and CDR2 from the germline V gene are MNHEY and SVGAGI. This CDR3 contains 16 residues. V was shortened by 0 bases and J by 0 bases, with 9 bases between the two germline ends. This chain connects TRBV6-5 to TRBJ2-1, with D uncertain. This clonotype originated in a woman aged 70 to 79 with acute or convalescent COVID-19. Specimen: peripheral blood. CDR3 nucleotides: TGTGCCAGCAGTTACTCGAAGTGGAGCTCCTACAATGAGCAGTTCTTC. It specifies CASSYSKWSSYNEQFF.